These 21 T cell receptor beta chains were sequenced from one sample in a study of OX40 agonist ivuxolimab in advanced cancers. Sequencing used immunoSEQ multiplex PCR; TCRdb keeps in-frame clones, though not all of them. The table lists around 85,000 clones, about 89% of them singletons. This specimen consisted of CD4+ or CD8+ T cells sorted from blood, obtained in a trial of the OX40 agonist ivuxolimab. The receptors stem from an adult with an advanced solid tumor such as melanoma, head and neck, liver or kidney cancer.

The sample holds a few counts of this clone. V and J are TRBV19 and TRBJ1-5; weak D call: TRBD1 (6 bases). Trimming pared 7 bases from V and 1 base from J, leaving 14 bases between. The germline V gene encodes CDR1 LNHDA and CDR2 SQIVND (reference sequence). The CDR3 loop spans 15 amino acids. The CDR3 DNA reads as TGTGCCAGTAACCTCCTTACAGGGAGCAATCAGCCCCAGCATTTT. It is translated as CASNLLTGSNQPQHF.

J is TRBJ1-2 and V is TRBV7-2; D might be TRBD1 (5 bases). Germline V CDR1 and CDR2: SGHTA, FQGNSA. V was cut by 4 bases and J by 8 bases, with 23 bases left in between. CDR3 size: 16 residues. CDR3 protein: CASSSPGTVYVRGYTF. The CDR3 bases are TGTGCCAGCAGCTCTCCCGGGACGGTCTATGTCAGGGGCTACACCTTC.

The CDR3 sequence is CASSTWTSGELFF. CDR3 nucleotide sequence: TGTGCCAGCAGTACTTGGACATCCGGGGAGCTGTTTTTT. This chain uses TRBV27 with TRBJ2-2, with D possibly being TRBD1 (5 bases). The V gene's germline CDR1 is MNHEY and CDR2 SMNVEV (reference sequence). CDR3 length: 13 amino acids. V lost 5 bases, J lost 6 bases, and 10 bases lay in between.

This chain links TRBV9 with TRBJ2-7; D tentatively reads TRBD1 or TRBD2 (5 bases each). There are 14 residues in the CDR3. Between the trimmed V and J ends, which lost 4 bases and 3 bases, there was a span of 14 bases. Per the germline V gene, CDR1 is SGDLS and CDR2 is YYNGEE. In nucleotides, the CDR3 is TGTGCCAGCAGCCAGGGTTTGGAGGTCTACGAGCAGTACTTC. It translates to CASSQGLEVYEQYF.

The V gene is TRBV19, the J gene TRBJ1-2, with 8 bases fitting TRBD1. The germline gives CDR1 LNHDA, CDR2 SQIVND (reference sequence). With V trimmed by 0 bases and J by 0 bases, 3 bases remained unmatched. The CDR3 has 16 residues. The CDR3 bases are TGTGCCAGTAGTATAGATCGGGACAGGACTAACTATGGCTACACCTTC. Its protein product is CASSIDRDRTNYGYTF.

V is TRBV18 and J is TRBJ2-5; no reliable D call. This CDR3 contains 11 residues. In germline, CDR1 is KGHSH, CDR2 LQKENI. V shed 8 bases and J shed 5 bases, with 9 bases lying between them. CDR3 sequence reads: CASTESETQYF. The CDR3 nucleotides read TGTGCCAGCACGGAATCCGAGACCCAGTACTTC.

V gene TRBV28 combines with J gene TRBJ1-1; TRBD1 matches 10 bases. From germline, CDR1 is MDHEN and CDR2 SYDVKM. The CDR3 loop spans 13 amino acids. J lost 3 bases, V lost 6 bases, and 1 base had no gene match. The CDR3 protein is CASRGQGDTEAFF. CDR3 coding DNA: TGTGCCAGCAGAGGACAGGGGGACACTGAAGCTTTCTTT.

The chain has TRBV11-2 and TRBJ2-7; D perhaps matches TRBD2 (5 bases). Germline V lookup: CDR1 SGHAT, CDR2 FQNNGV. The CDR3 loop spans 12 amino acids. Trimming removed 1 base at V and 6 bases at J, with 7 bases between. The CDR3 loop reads CASSLVRGEQYF. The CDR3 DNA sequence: TGTGCCAGCAGCTTAGTTCGGGGCGAGCAGTACTTC.

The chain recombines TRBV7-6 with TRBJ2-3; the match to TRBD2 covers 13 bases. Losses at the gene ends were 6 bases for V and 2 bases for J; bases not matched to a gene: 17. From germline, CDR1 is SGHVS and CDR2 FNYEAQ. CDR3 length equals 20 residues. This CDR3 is CASSSIMPGLAGPYTDTQYF. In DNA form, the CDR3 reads TGTGCCAGCAGTTCCATCATGCCGGGACTAGCGGGACCCTACACAGATACGCAGTATTTT. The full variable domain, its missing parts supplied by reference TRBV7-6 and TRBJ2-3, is GAGVSQSPRYKVTKRGQDVALRCDPISGHVSLYWYRQALGQGPEFLTYFNYEAQQDKSGLPNDRFSAERPEGSISTLTIQRTEQRDSAMYRCASSSIMPGLAGPYTDTQYFGPGTRLTVL.

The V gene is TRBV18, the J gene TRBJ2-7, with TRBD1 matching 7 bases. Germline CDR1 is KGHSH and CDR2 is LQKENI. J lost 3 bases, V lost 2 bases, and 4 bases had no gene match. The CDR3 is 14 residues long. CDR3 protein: CASSPSGQDYEQYF. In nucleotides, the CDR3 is TGTGCCAGCTCACCATCCGGACAGGACTACGAGCAGTACTTC. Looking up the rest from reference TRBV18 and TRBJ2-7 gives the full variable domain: NAGVMQNPRHLVRRRGQEARLRCSPMKGHSHVYWYRQLPEEGLKFMVYLQKENIIDESGMPKERFSAEFPKEGPSILRIQQVVRGDSAAYFCASSPSGQDYEQYFGPGTRLTVT.

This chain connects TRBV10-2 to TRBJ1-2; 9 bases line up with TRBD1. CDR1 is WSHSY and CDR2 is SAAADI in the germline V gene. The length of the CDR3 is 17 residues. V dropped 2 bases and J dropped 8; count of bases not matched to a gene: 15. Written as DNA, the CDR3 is TGCGCCAGCAGTGAGATGGGGACAGGGCTGATCCGCGGGGGCTACACCTTC. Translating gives CASSEMGTGLIRGGYTF.

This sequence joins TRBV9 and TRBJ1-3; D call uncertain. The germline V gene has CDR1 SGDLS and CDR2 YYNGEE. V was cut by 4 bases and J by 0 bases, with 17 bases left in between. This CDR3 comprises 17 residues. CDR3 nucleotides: TGTGCCAGCAGCCCCCATTCGGAGATAATCTCTGGAAACACCATATATTTT. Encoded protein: CASSPHSEIISGNTIYF.

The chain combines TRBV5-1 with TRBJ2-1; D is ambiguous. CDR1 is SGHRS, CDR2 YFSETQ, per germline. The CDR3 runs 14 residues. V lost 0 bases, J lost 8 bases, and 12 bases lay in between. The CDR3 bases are TGCGCCAGCAGCTTGGTGGCTGAATTGGATGAGCAGTTCTTC. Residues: CASSLVAELDEQFF.

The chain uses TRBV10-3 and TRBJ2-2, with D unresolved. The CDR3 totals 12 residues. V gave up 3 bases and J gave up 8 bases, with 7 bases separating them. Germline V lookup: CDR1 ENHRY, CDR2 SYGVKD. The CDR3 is CAISELQGELFF. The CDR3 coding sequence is TGTGCCATCAGTGAACTACAGGGGGAGCTGTTTTTT.

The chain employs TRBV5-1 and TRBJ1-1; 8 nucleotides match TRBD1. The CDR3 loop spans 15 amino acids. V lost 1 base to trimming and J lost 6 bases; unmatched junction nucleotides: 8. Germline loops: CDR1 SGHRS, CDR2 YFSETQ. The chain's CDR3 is CASSLMTGDRAEAFF. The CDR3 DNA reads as TGCGCCAGCAGCTTGATGACAGGGGATCGGGCTGAAGCTTTCTTT.

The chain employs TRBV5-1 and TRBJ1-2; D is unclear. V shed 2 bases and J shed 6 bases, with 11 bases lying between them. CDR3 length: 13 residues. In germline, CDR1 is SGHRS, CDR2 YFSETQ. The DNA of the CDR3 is TGCGCCAGCAGCTTTAACAGTTTAGATGGCTACACCTTC. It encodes CASSFNSLDGYTF.

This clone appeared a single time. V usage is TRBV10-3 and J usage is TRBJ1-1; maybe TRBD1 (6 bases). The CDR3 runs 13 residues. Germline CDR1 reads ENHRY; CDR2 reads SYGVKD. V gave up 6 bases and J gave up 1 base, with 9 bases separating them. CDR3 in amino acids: CAISLGGNTEAFF. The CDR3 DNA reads TGTGCCATCAGCTTAGGGGGGAACACTGAAGCTTTCTTT.

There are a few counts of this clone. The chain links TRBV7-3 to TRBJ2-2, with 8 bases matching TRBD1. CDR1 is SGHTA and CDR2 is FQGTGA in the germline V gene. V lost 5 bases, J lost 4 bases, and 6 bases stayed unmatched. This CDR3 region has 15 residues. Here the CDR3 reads CASSPGTGITGELFF. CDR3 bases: TGTGCCAGCAGCCCAGGGACAGGTATCACCGGGGAGCTGTTTTTT.

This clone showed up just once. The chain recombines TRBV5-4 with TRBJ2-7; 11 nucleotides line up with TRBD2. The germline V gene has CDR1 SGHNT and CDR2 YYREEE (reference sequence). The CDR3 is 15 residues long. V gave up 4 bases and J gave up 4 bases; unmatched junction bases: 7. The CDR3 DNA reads TGTGCCAGCAGCCCCACCGGGACTAGCGGTTACGAGCAGTACTTC. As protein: CASSPTGTSGYEQYF. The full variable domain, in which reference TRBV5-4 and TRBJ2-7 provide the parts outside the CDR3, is ETGVTQSPTHLIKTRGQQVTLRCSSQSGHNTVSWYQQALGQGPQFIFQYYREEENGRGNFPPRFSGLQFPNYSSELNVNALELDDSALYLCASSPTGTSGYEQYFGPGTRLTVT.

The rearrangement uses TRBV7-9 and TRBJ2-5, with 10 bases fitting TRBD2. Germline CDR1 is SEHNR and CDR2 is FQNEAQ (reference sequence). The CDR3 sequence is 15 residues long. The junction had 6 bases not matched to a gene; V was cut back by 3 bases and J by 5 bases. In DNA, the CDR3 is TGTGCCAGCAGCTTGTCAATTAGCGGGAGGGAGACCCAGTACTTC. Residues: CASSLSISGRETQYF.

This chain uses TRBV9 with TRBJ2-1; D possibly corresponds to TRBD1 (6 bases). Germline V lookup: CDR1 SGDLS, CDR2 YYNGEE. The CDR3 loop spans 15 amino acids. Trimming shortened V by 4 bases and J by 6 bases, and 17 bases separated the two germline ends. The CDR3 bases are TGTGCCAGCAGCCAGGGTCAGGGGTCGGGCAATGAGCAGTTCTTC. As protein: CASSQGQGSGNEQFF.